The entry below describes one T cell receptor (beta chain). This sample is drawn from a study of control samples from healthy donors and cancer patients. Generated by immunoSEQ multiplex PCR, the TCRdb table keeps only in-frame clones and is missing some. Here the sample spans nearly 200,000 clones, roughly nine tenths being singletons. The CDR3 covers 13 residues. V lost 5 bases, J lost 7 bases, and 14 bases lay in between. Germline-derived CDR1 and CDR2 are SGHTA and FQGNSA. The rearrangement joins TRBV7-2 to TRBJ1-1, with D possibly matching TRBD1 (6 bases). This clonotype was sampled from a man younger than 45 in good health. Material: blood. The CDR3 loop is CASSQQTGSEAFF. The CDR3 nucleotides read TGTGCCAGCAGCCAACAAACAGGGAGTGAAGCTTTCTTT.